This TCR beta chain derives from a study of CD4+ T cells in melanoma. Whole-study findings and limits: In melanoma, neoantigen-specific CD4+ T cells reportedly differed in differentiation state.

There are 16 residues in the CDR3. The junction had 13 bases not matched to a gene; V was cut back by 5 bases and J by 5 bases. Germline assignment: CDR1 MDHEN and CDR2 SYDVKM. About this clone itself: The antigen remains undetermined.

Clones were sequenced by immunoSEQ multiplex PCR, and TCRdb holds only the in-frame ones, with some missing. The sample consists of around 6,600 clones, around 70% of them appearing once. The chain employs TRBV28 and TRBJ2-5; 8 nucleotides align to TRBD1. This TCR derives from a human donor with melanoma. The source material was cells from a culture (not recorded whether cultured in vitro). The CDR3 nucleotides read TGTGCCAGCAGTACCCCGGACAGGGATTTTGTTGAGACCCAGTACTTC. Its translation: CASSTPDRDFVETQYF.